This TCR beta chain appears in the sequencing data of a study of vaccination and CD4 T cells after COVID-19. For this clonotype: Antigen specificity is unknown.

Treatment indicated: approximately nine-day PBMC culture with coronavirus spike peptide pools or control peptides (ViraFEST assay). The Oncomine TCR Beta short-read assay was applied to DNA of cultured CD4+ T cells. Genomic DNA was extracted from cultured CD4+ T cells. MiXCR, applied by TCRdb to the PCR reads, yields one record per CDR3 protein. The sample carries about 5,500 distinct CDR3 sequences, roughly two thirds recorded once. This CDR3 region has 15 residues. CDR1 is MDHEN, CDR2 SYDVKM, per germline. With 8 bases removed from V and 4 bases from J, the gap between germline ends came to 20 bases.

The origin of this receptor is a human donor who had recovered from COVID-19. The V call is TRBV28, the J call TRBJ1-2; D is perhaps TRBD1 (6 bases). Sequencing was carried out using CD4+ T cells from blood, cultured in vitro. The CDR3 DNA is TGTGCCAGCTCTAACCAGGGAGGGGGTAGCTATGGCTACACCTTC. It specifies CASSNQGGGSYGYTF.